This is a list of T cell receptor beta chains from one sample in a study of T cell clusters in autoimmune cytopenias. TCRdb re-called the multiplex PCR reads; one entry per CDR3 protein, DNA not given. This listing includes about 1,500 distinct CDR3 sequences. This sample also appeared in a second study, on T cell repertoires in aging, cancer and after chemotherapy.

Sequencing was performed on peripheral blood. The receptors were sampled from a human donor in good health. Each CDR3 is given with its conserved first and last residue. Rows give clone size only sometimes, using once, few, many, or a class for an expanded clone.

j_gene	v_gene	abundance	CDR3aa
TRBJ1-2	TRBV24-1	medium-sized	CATSDSTGGDYGYTF
TRBJ2-1	TRBV29-1	NA	CSVDLGKGNNEQFF
TRBJ1-2	TRBV12-3/TRBV12-4	medium-sized	CASSLTWDYGYTF
TRBJ1-2	TRBV6-5	medium-sized	CASSRTDVNYGYTF
TRBJ1-5	TRBV21-1	NA	CASSNSDRGNQPQHF
TRBJ2-3	TRBV4-3	medium-sized	CASSQGQGPSTDTQYF
TRBJ2-6	TRBV27	large	CASSPYSGANVLTF
TRBJ2-3	TRBV5-1	NA	CASSLVGSTDTQYF
TRBJ2-7	TRBV27	large	CASRTGGEQYF
TRBJ1-5	TRBV24-1	medium-sized	CATSGHPDQPQHF